The rows below give T cell receptor beta chains drawn from one sample of a study of T cells in Graves' hyperthyroidism and ophthalmopathy. One entry per CDR3 protein, called by TCRdb with MiXCR from the multiplex PCR reads. This sample has some 690,000 distinct CDR3 sequences; roughly 17% occur once, and the top ten carry less than 20%. The sequenced sample consisted of blood. Receptors originate from a man between 50 and 59 years old with Graves' hyperthyroidism. CDR3s include the opening cysteine and the closing phenylalanine or tryptophan. Fields, in order: J gene, D gene, clone size, V gene, CDR3 DNA, CDR3 protein. The D gene is left open where the match is weak. A clone size is listed for some rows: how often the clone was seen (once, few, many), or a class if it is expanded.

TRBJ2-4,-,-,TRBV6-5,TGTGCCAGCAGTTACTCGAGTAGCTTAGCCAAAAACATTCAGTACTTC,CASSYSSSLAKNIQYF
TRBJ2-7,-,-,TRBV30,TGTGCCTGGAGTGTAGCAGTAACGGCCTCCGAGCAGTACTTC,CAWSVAVTASEQYF
TRBJ1-3,-,-,TRBV6-5,TGTGCCAGCAGTTACTCGGTAGGGGGAAGAAACACCATATATTTT,CASSYSVGGRNTIYF
TRBJ2-5,TRBD1,many,TRBV11-2,TGTGCCAGCAGCGTAACCGGGACAGCACAAGAGACCCAGTACTTC,CASSVTGTAQETQYF
TRBJ2-7,-,few,TRBV28,TGTGCCAGCAGAAAAAGTAGCGTCCCCTACGAGCAGTGCTTC,CASRKSSVPYEQCF
TRBJ2-3,-,-,TRBV3-1,TGTGCCAGCAGCCGAGAGGTCTCCTTCACAGATACGCAGTATTTT,CASSREVSFTDTQYF
TRBJ1-1,TRBD1,many,TRBV28,TGTGCCAGCACCGAACCCGTAACAGGGGGGGTTGAAGCTTTCTTT,CASTEPVTGGVEAFF
TRBJ1-1,-,many,TRBV28,TGTGCCAGCAGTTTTGGGGGGGTAAAAGTTTTCTTT,CASSFGGVKVFF
TRBJ2-6,TRBD2,many,TRBV27,TGTGCCAGCAGTTTATGGGCTAGCGGGAGTGTTGGTGGGGCCAACGTCCTGACTTTC,CASSLWASGSVGGANVLTF
TRBJ2-1,TRBD2,many,TRBV28,TGTGCCAGCAGCCGATCCGACCGGACTAGCGGATACAATGAGCAGTTCTTC,CASSRSDRTSGYNEQFF
TRBJ1-4,TRBD1,-,TRBV5-1,TGCGCCAGCAGCTTTCAGGGGGTAAAGGATGAAAAACTGTTTTTT,CASSFQGVKDEKLFF
TRBJ2-1,-,many,TRBV18,TGTGCCAGCTCACCCCAGACATACAATGAGCAGTTCTTC,CASSPQTYNEQFF
TRBJ2-1,TRBD2,-,TRBV7-3,TGTGCCAGCAGCCTCCTGATGTCTAGCGGGAGGGTGTCCTACAATGAGCAGTTCTTC,CASSLLMSSGRVSYNEQFF
TRBJ1-1,-,many,TRBV27,TGTGCCAGCAGTTTCCTGTACAGACTGAACACTGAAGCTTTCTTT,CASSFLYRLNTEAFF
TRBJ2-2,-,many,TRBV7-6,TGTGCCATCTGGGAGCGGGGGACAGGCGGGGAGCTGTTTTTT,CAIWERGTGGELFF
TRBJ2-1,-,many,TRBV2,TGTGCCAGCAGTGAATTTGGGAATGAGCAGTTCTTC,CASSEFGNEQFF
TRBJ2-7,-,many,TRBV27,TGTGCCAGCAGTCTCACCGAACGCTACGAGCAGTACTTC,CASSLTERYEQYF
TRBJ2-2,-,many,TRBV12-3/TRBV12-4,TGTGCCAGCGGACCCCGAGGGGCAGGCACCGGGGAGCTGTTTTTT,CASGPRGAGTGELFF
TRBJ2-1,TRBD2,many,TRBV29-1,TGCAGCGTTGAAGATCTTAGCGGGAGAGCCCACAATGAGCAGTTCTTC,CSVEDLSGRAHNEQFF
TRBJ2-1,TRBD1,many,TRBV27,TGTGCCAGCAGTTTCGGGACAGGGGGCTACAATGAGCAGTTCTTC,CASSFGTGGYNEQFF
TRBJ1-1,-,-,TRBV19,TGTGCCACCAGCGATGAAGGAGCCACTGAAGCTTTCTTT,CATSDEGATEAFF
TRBJ2-1,-,-,TRBV19,TGTGCCAGTAGTCCCCGGACTACACCCGGGGAGTTCTTC,CASSPRTTPGEFF
TRBJ2-5,-,few,TRBV5-8,TGTGCCAGCAGCTTACTGATCTACCAGTACTTC,CASSLLIYQYF
TRBJ2-1,TRBD1,many,TRBV27,TGTGCCAGCCGGACAGGGTCCTACAATGAGCAGTTCTTC,CASRTGSYNEQFF
TRBJ2-3,TRBD1,few,TRBV30,TGTGCCTGGAGTGGTCAGGGGGCCTCAGATACGCAGTATTTT,CAWSGQGASDTQYF
TRBJ1-2,-,many,TRBV6-2/TRBV6-3,TGTGCCAGCAGTTACGATTTCAACTATGGCTACACCTTC,CASSYDFNYGYTF
TRBJ1-2,TRBD1,-,TRBV11-2,TGTGCCAGCAGCTTGGTTGGCAGGGGGGTTGGCTACACCTTC,CASSLVGRGVGYTF
TRBJ1-1,-,-,TRBV20-1,TGCAGTGCTAGAGATTACGGGGCGTCAGGAGCTTTCTTT,CSARDYGASGAFF
TRBJ2-3,TRBD2,-,TRBV28,TGTGCCAGCAGTATGGGGACTACACCTGAAGATACGCAGTATTTT,CASSMGTTPEDTQYF
TRBJ2-4,-,many,TRBV2,TGTGCCAGCACCTCAGTCAAATCGGGGTATATTCAGTACTTC,CASTSVKSGYIQYF
TRBJ2-4,-,few,TRBV7-9,TGTGCCAGCAGCTTCTGGACACCCCTCCAAAACATTCAGTACTTC,CASSFWTPLQNIQYF
TRBJ2-3,TRBD2,many,TRBV2,TGTGCCAGCAGTGAGGGGACTAGCGGGAGGAAGATAGATACGCAGTATTTT,CASSEGTSGRKIDTQYF
TRBJ2-7,TRBD1,-,TRBV7-3,TGTGCCAGCAGCTCTGGGGGACAGGGCCCCTACGAGCAGTACTTC,CASSSGGQGPYEQYF
TRBJ1-4,-,many,TRBV2,TGTGCCAGCAGTGTGGGGGATTTGGGGTTTGAAAAACTGTTTTTT,CASSVGDLGFEKLFF
TRBJ1-1,TRBD1,many,TRBV9,TGTGCCAGCAGCGCTGGGGACAGGGTCACTGAAGCTTTCTTT,CASSAGDRVTEAFF
TRBJ2-1,-,few,TRBV19,TGTGCCAGTAGTCGCTACGACGGGAGCAATGAGCAGTTCTTC,CASSRYDGSNEQFF
TRBJ1-5,TRBD1,many,TRBV28,TGTGCCAGCAACAAAGTCCAGGGGGATCAGCCCCAGCATTTT,CASNKVQGDQPQHF
TRBJ1-5,TRBD1,many,TRBV20-1,TGCAGTGCTAGCCCCTCCTCGGACAGGTGGAATCAGCCCCAGCATTTT,CSASPSSDRWNQPQHF
TRBJ2-5,-,-,TRBV29-1,TGCAGCGTTAACTCTGGCAGGTCCGTAGTGGAGACCCAGTACTTC,CSVNSGRSVVETQYF
TRBJ2-7,TRBD2,once,TRBV18,TGTGCCAGCTCACTTGGGACTAGCGGGAAGGTCTACGAGCAGTACTTC,CASSLGTSGKVYEQYF
TRBJ2-1,-,-,TRBV28,TGTGCCAGCAGGATATTGGGTGGCGGGCGAAGCTCCTACAATGAGCAGTTCTTC,CASRILGGGRSSYNEQFF
TRBJ2-1,-,-,TRBV20-1,TGCAGTGCTAGAGATGGAAGCGGCTCCTACAATGAGCAGTTCTTC,CSARDGSGSYNEQFF
TRBJ2-7,TRBD1,-,TRBV28,TGTGCCAGCAGAGACAGGGGTGAAGGCGAGCAGTACTTC,CASRDRGEGEQYF
TRBJ2-2,-,many,TRBV7-2,TGTGCCAGCAGCTTAGTGGGTGGAGTTTTCACCGGGGAGCTGTTTTTT,CASSLVGGVFTGELFF
TRBJ2-1,TRBD1,many,TRBV5-1,TGCGCCAGCAGCCCGGACAGGGGTGGTGAGAATGAGCAGTTCTTC,CASSPDRGGENEQFF
TRBJ2-7,TRBD1,many,TRBV7-2,TGTGCCAGCAGCCGGACAGGTGGGGACGAGCAGTACTTC,CASSRTGGDEQYF
TRBJ1-1,-,few,TRBV10-3,TGTGCCATCATGACGGGGGGAGTCACTGAAGCTTTCTTT,CAIMTGGVTEAFF
TRBJ1-3,-,-,TRBV6-2/TRBV6-3,TGTGCCAGCACCTCAGATTCTGGAAACACCATATATTTT,CASTSDSGNTIYF
TRBJ1-6,-,-,TRBV9,TGTGCCAGCAGCGTCGGGAGTAATAATTCACCCCTCCACTTT,CASSVGSNNSPLHF
TRBJ1-4,-,many,TRBV20-1,TGCAGTGCTAGGGCAGGGAACAATGAAAAACTGTTTTTT,CSARAGNNEKLFF